The T cell receptor beta chain described here comes from a study of cytomegalovirus exposure and HLA in healthy donors. The overall study: The Caucasian-associated ancestry cluster held more than 80% of 300 to 500 genotyped donors.

As to this clone: Its specificity is unknown.

Overall study results and limits: Rare TCR sequences predominated, though certain public TCRs were found in many donors. Later analysis associated a missense DCLRE1C variant with TCR beta V- and J-gene trimming.

This PCR relied on a set of 60 Vbeta primers and 13 Jbeta primers. The authors' processing: The count from a later analysis was 70 million to 85 million unique TCR beta chains, some 12 million of them shared. Measured with immunoSEQ multiplex PCR; TCRdb has only the in-frame clones, and not every one. V, J and clone size reflect that table, while D and trimming were determined from the DNA. Its clone listing holds tens of thousands of clones. This sequence was found in a male donor in good health and CMV-seronegative. The sample comprised PBMCs.

CDR3 amino acids: CASRPDRDSYEQYF. For the CDR3, the DNA is TGTGCCAGTAGGCCTGACAGGGACTCCTACGAGCAGTACTTC. The chain joins TRBV19 to TRBJ2-7, with 7 bases lining up with TRBD1. CDR3 length: 14 amino acids. Germline assignment: CDR1 LNHDA and CDR2 SQIVND (reference sequence). V dropped 6 bases and J dropped 0; count of bases not matched to a gene: 5.